The rows below give T cell receptor beta chains drawn from one sample of a study of shared clonotypes between healthy human individuals. Here immunoSEQ multiplex PCR was the method, and the copy in TCRdb shows in-frame clones only, minus some. This table has about 2.2 million clones, approximately 94% appearing once. Material: naive CD8+ T cells from PBMCs. Receptor source: a man younger than 35 in good health. Some clones in this sample may be carry-over from other donors' samples. Each CDR3 is given with its conserved first and last residue. D genes are given only for firm matches. The size field is filled for only some rows; it gives once, few, many or a size class.

>-|-|TRBJ2-7|13|TRBV10-2
CASSRLVIYEQYF
TGCGCCAGCAGCCGACTAGTTATCTACGAGCAGTACTTC
>TRBD2|-|TRBJ2-7|15|TRBV7-3
CASSPTLRLADEQYF
TGTGCCAGCAGCCCAACCCTCCGGCTAGCGGACGAGCAGTACTTC
>-|-|TRBJ2-1|13|TRBV6-5
CASSYSRGDEQFF
TGTGCCAGCAGTTACTCCCGCGGCGACGAGCAGTTCTTC
>TRBD2|-|TRBJ2-2|21|TRBV7-6
CASSFSIRGLAGGTNTGELFF
TGTGCCAGCAGCTTTTCAATAAGGGGACTAGCGGGAGGAACGAACACCGGGGAGCTGTTTTTT
>-|-|TRBJ1-3|16|TRBV5-6
CASSLAGGFSGNTIYF
TGTGCCAGCAGCTTGGCCGGGGGGTTCTCTGGAAACACCATATATTTT
>-|-|TRBJ2-1|16|TRBV11-1
CASSLGPGAIYNEQFF
TGTGCCAGCAGCTTGGGGCCGGGCGCGATCTACAATGAGCAGTTCTTC
>-|once|TRBJ2-3|14|TRBV5-1
CASSDGRLLDTQYF
TGCGCCAGCAGTGACGGCCGATTGTTGGATACGCAGTATTTT
>TRBD2|once|TRBJ2-5|17|TRBV27
CASSLYPLAGAGETQYF
TGTGCCAGCAGTTTATACCCTCTAGCGGGAGCTGGGGAGACCCAGTACTTC
>-|-|TRBJ2-7|15|TRBV7-8
CASSLVGGRVFEQYF
TGTGCCAGCAGCTTAGTAGGGGGGCGCGTCTTCGAGCAGTACTTC
>-|once|TRBJ2-7|14|TRBV15
CATSTDSGAYEQYF
TGTGCCACCAGCACCGACAGTGGGGCATACGAGCAGTACTTC
>-|-|TRBJ2-1|17|TRBV28
CASSSRPRTAMYNEQFF
TGTGCCAGCAGTTCCCGACCTCGGACAGCGATGTACAATGAGCAGTTCTTC
>TRBD1|-|TRBJ2-5|15|TRBV7-3
CASSLGTGKQETQYF
TGTGCCAGCAGCTTGGGGACAGGAAAGCAGGAGACCCAGTACTTC
>TRBD1|-|TRBJ1-5|15|TRBV27
CASRSMTGANQPQHF
TGTGCCAGCAGGTCCATGACAGGGGCCAATCAGCCCCAGCATTTT
>TRBD2|-|TRBJ2-7|14|TRBV27
CASNRLAGDHEQYF
TGTGCCAGCAACAGACTAGCGGGAGACCACGAGCAGTACTTC
>-|few|TRBJ1-1|12|TRBV11-2
CASSLLLGEAFF
TGTGCCAGCAGCCTGTTGCTGGGTGAAGCTTTCTTT
>-|-|TRBJ2-7|12|TRBV7-3
CASSLPGYEQYF
TGTGCCAGCAGCTTACCAGGGTACGAGCAGTACTTC
>TRBD1|-|TRBJ2-7|14|TRBV7-6
CASSSRDRGHEQYF
TGTGCCAGCAGCTCCCGGGACAGGGGTCACGAGCAGTACTTC
>-|-|TRBJ2-7|14|TRBV14
CASKVAAGANEQYF
TGTGCCAGCAAAGTCGCGGCAGGGGCCAACGAGCAGTACTTC
>-|-|TRBJ2-3|14|TRBV7-3
CASSSSPRGAPQYF
TGTGCCAGCAGCTCATCCCCAAGGGGGGCCCCGCAGTATTTT
>-|-|TRBJ2-1|15|TRBV9
CASSVVSGRYNEQFF
TGTGCCAGCAGCGTAGTATCGGGCCGATACAATGAGCAGTTCTTC
>TRBD1|-|TRBJ1-2|15|TRBV6-5
CASRQLTGAAYGYTF
TGTGCCAGCAGGCAACTGACAGGGGCGGCCTATGGCTACACCTTC
>-|-|TRBJ2-2|16|TRBV19
CASSMVPGVNTGELFF
TGTGCCAGTAGTATGGTCCCGGGCGTGAACACCGGGGAGCTGTTTTTT
>-|-|TRBJ2-3|16|TRBV27
CASSQRLETSTDTQYF
TGTGCCAGCAGTCAAAGACTAGAGACTAGCACAGATACGCAGTATTTT
>-|-|TRBJ2-3|12|TRBV7-3
CASSPDADPQYF
TGTGCCAGCAGCCCGGACGCTGACCCGCAGTATTTT
>TRBD1|-|TRBJ2-7|13|TRBV27
CASSTRQGYEQYF
TGTGCCAGCAGTACCCGACAGGGGTACGAGCAGTACTTC
>TRBD1|few|TRBJ1-2|14|TRBV29-1
CSVGPGQGLYGYTF
TGCAGCGTTGGCCCGGGACAGGGCCTCTATGGCTACACCTTC
>TRBD2|-|TRBJ2-3|17|TRBV19
CASSSQVAGHITDTQYF
TGTGCCAGTAGTAGTCAGGTAGCGGGGCATATCACAGATACGCAGTATTTT
>-|-|TRBJ1-4|12|TRBV6-5
CASSATNEKLFF
TGTGCCAGCAGTGCAACTAATGAAAAACTGTTTTTT
>TRBD2|-|TRBJ2-3|16|TRBV5-1
CASSLDWREMADTQYF
TGCGCCAGCAGCTTGGACTGGCGGGAGATGGCAGATACGCAGTATTTT
>TRBD2|-|TRBJ2-1|15|TRBV7-3
CASAMGIAGGDEQFF
TGTGCCAGCGCTATGGGGATAGCGGGAGGCGATGAGCAGTTCTTC
>-|-|TRBJ2-5|19|TRBV28
CASSLRGPEAGRRKETQYF
TGTGCCAGCAGTTTAAGAGGCCCAGAGGCAGGTCGGCGTAAAGAGACCCAGTACTTC